What follows describes a single TCR beta chain. Its antigen is as yet unknown. The data are from a study of a mutant IDH1 vaccine in newly diagnosed glioma. Study as a whole: Onset of vaccination occurred 4-6 weeks following radiotherapy alone, or with temozolomide cycles. Prior therapy was radiotherapy, temozolomide, or both; most received both. Visit timing is recorded as week 35 for V12 and week 47 for V13.

The V end was cut by 6 bases, the J end by 5 bases, with 14 bases between. From germline, CDR1 is MNHEY and CDR2 SVGAGI. CDR3 length: 13 amino acids. Profiling relied on immunoSEQ multiplex PCR, and the TCRdb table lists in-frame clones only, not all of them. The sample lists fewer than 95,000 clones; 70% to 90% were seen once. Documented time point: week 47, end of study. The study gave 300 ug of mutant IDH1 20-mer peptide per vaccine dose, with topical imiquimod. The donors had new WHO grade 3 or 4 astrocytomas; these were IDH1-mutant and ATRX-lost. The TCR was taken from a man aged 35 to 55 with glioma. V usage is TRBV6-5 and J usage is TRBJ2-7; D is tentatively TRBD1 or TRBD2 (5 bases each). Specimen: PBMCs, collected from a glioma patient whose treatment included an IDH1 peptide vaccine. CDR3 DNA: TGTGCCAGCAGCCCCCCCGGGGCTGACGAGCAGTACTTC. Amino acid sequence: CASSPPGADEQYF.